The 9 T cell receptor beta chains listed next were all sequenced from one sample in a study of CD8+CD57+ T cells in acquired aplastic anemia. Genomic DNA, the template, was used for profiling of the TCR beta VDJ and CDR3. TCRdb itself ran the reads through MiXCR, one entry per CDR3 protein. The sample has about 160,000 distinct CDR3 sequences, 35% to 55% seen once; the top ten hold 0.8% to 1.1%. The sequencing sample was made of sorted CD4+, CD8+, or CD8+CD57+ T cells (not recorded which) from PBMCs. These receptors all come from a human donor in good health.

There are many counts of this clonotype. J is TRBJ2-5 and V is TRBV5-1, with 10 bases lining up with TRBD2. From germline, CDR1 is SGHRS and CDR2 YFSETQ. The CDR3 has 14 residues. The ends lost 4 bases at V and 3 bases at J; junction bases unmatched: 3. The CDR3, as DNA: TGCGCCAGCAGCCCCAGCGGGGGGGAAGAGACCCAGTACTTC. It encodes CASSPSGGEETQYF.

The V call is TRBV10-3, the J call TRBJ1-5; D may be TRBD1 (6 bases). Germline V gives CDR1 ENHRY, CDR2 SYGVKD. Trimming pared 6 bases from V and 0 bases from J, leaving 9 bases between. This CDR3 comprises 14 residues. CDR3 amino acids: CAISQTGSNQPQHF. CDR3 in DNA: TGTGCCATCAGCCAGACAGGTAGCAATCAGCCCCAGCATTTT.

In this sample, this clonotype turned up a few times. The chain carries TRBV2 and TRBJ1-1; perhaps TRBD1 as D (5 bases). V gave up 6 bases and J gave up 12 bases, with 14 bases separating them. Germline lookup yields CDR1 SNHLY and CDR2 FYNNEI. The CDR3 extends over 11 amino acids. The CDR3 region is CASRAGGESFF. CDR3 bases: TGTGCCAGCAGGGCGGGGGGGGAATCTTTCTTT.

Regarding this clonotype: It may be a read error: a sequence one base away is much more abundant. V usage is TRBV7-2 and J usage is TRBJ1-1; no clear D gene. The germline V gene has CDR1 SGHTA and CDR2 FQGNSA. The CDR3 is 13 residues long. For the CDR3, the DNA is TGCGCCAGCAGCCTCCACAGGAACACTGAAGCTTTCTTT. Its translation is CASSLHRNTEAFF.

This clonotype was counted at least ten times. The genes are TRBV29-1 and TRBJ2-7, with TRBD2 matching over 11 bases. CDR3 length equals 15 residues. Looked up from germline, CDR1 is SQVTM and CDR2 is ANQGSEA. J gave up 0 bases and V 6 bases, and 7 bases lay outside the gene matches. The CDR3 is CSVTIAGGSSYEQYF. For the CDR3, the DNA is TGCAGCGTCACTATAGCGGGAGGGAGCTCCTACGAGCAGTACTTC.

V and J are TRBV6-1 and TRBJ1-6, with 11 bases lining up with TRBD1. The V gene end was trimmed by 6 bases and the J gene end by 7 bases; junction bases not matched to a gene: 2. Per germline, CDR1 MNHNS and CDR2 SASEGT. The CDR3 loop spans 14 amino acids. The CDR3 loop reads CASRRTGGNSPLHF. The CDR3 DNA follows: TGTGCCAGCAGGAGGACAGGGGGCAATTCACCCCTCCACTTT.

This chain connects TRBV3-1 to TRBJ2-3; 7 bases are shared with TRBD1. Germline CDR1 and CDR2: LGHDT and YNNKEL (reference sequence). This CDR3 region has 12 residues. The V and J ends lost 3 bases and 9 bases, in that order; junction bases with no gene match: 3. CDR3: CASSHGRGTQYF. The CDR3 region has the DNA TGTGCCAGCAGCCATGGCAGGGGGACGCAGTATTTT.

Comments on this clonotype: Sequence at one end of the junction differs from germline and may be a read error. This chain connects TRBV7-8 to TRBJ2-5, with D perhaps TRBD2 (5 bases). The germline CDR1 and CDR2 sequences are SGHVS and FQNEAQ. This CDR3 has 14 amino acids. The CDR3 DNA reads TGCGCCAGCAGCCGAATACGGGGAAAAGAGACCCAGTACTTC. Encoded protein: CASSRIRGKETQYF.

Ten or more counts support this clonotype. The chain joins TRBV29-1 to TRBJ1-4; the D is unclear. Germline V lookup: CDR1 SQVTM, CDR2 ANQGSEA. V lost 0 bases to trimming and J lost 15 bases, with 14 bases between them. The length of the CDR3 is 12 residues. The CDR3 bases are TGCAGCGTTGAAGATCCCTCGCTGGGTGTGTTTTTT. This gives the protein CSVEDPSLGVFF.